This T cell receptor (beta chain) was profiled in a study of blood T cell repertoires in COVID-19. Study as a whole: Collection of acute and convalescent COVID-19 samples took place in the United States, Italy and Spain. Nucleic acid was either cDNA or gDNA, and it came from T cells, B-cell-depleted T cells, or PBMCs.

CDR3 length: 14 amino acids. V was pared by 8 bases and J by 0 bases, with 11 bases between. Looked up from germline, CDR1 is LGHNA and CDR2 is YSLEER. In the original workflow: For nucleated cells, counts were estimated from reference gene primer amplification. Repertoires were generated with immunoSEQ multiplex PCR, while TCRdb's copy carries only in-frame clones and drops some. For V, J and clone size, that table is used; D and trimming come from the DNA. The table shows about 160,000 clones, with around four fifths occurring only once. The TCR sequence derives from a woman at least 80 years old with active or convalescent COVID-19. Sequencing was performed on peripheral blood. The chain uses TRBV4-3 and TRBJ1-5; D unresolved. This chain's CDR3 is CASATAYSNQPQHF. CDR3 coding DNA: TGCGCCAGCGCTACAGCCTATAGCAATCAGCCCCAGCATTTT.